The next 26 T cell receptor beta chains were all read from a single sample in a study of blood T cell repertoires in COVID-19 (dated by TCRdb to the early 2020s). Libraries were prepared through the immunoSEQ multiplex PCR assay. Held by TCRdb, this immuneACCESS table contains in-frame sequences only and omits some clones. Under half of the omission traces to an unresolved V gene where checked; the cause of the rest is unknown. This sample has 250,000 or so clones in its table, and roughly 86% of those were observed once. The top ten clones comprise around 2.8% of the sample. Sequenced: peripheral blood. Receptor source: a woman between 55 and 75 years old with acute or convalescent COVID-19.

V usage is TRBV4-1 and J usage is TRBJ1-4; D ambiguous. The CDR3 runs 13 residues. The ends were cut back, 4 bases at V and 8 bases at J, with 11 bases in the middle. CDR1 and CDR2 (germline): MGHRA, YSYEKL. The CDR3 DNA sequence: TGCGCCAGCAGCCGTTGGCAGCGGGAAAAACTGTTTTTT. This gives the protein CASSRWQREKLFF.

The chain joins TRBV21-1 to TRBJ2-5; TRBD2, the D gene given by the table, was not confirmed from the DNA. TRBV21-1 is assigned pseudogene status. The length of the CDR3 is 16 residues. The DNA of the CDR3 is TGTGCCAGCAGCAAAGTTTTAGGTAGGAGGGGTGGGACCCAGTACTTC. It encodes CASSKVLGRRGGTQYF.

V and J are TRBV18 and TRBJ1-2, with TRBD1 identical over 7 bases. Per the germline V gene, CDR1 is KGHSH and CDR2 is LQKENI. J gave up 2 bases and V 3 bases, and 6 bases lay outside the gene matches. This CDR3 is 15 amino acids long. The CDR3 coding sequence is TGTGCCAGCTCACCGAGTACAGGGGCGAACTATGGCTACACCTTC. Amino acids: CASSPSTGANYGYTF.

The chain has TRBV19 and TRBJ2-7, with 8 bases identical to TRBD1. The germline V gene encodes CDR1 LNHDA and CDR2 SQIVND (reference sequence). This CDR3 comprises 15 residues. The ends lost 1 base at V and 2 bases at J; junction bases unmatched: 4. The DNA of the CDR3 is TGTGCCAGTAGTATAGGCGGGACAGGTCCCTACGAGCAGTACTTC. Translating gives CASSIGGTGPYEQYF. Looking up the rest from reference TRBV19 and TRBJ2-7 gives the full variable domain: DGGITQSPKYLFRKEGQNVTLSCEQNLNHDAMYWYRQDPGQGLRLIYYSQIVNDFQKGDIAEGYSVSREKKESFPLTVTSAQKNPTAFYLCASSIGGTGPYEQYFGPGTRLTVT.

The CDR3 is CASSQDPWGGPNEKLFF. In DNA form, the CDR3 reads TGCGCCAGCAGCCAAGATCCCTGGGGAGGGCCTAATGAAAAACTGTTTTTT. The J gene is TRBJ1-4, the V gene TRBV4-1; D unclear. This CDR3 has 17 amino acids. Trimming shortened V by 0 bases and J by 3 bases, and 14 bases separated the two germline ends. CDR1 and CDR2 (germline): MGHRA, YSYEKL.

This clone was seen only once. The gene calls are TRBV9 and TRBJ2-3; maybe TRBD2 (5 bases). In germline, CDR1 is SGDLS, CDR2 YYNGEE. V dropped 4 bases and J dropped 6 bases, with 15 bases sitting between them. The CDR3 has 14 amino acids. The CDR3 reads CASSSSGGADTQYF. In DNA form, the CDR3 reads TGTGCCAGCAGCTCCAGCGGAGGAGCCGATACGCAGTATTTT.

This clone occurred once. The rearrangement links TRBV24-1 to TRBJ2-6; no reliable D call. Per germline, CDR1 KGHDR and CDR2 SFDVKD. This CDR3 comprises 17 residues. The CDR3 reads CATNGRPTESGANVLTF. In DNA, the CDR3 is TGTGCGACGAACGGCCGCCCAACAGAGTCTGGGGCCAACGTCCTGACTTTC.

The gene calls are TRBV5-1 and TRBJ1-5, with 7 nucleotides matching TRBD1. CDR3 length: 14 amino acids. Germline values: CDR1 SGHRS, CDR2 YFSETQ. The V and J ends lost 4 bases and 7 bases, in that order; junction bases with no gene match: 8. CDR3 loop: CASSPDTGDQPQHF. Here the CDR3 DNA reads TGCGCCAGCAGCCCAGATACAGGGGACCAGCCCCAGCATTTT. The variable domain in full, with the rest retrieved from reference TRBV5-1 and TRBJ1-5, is KAGVTQTPRYLIKTRGQQVTLSCSPISGHRSVSWYQQTPGQGLQFLFEYFSETQRNKGNFPGRFSGRQFSNSRSEMNVSTLELGDSALYLCASSPDTGDQPQHFGDGTRLSIL.

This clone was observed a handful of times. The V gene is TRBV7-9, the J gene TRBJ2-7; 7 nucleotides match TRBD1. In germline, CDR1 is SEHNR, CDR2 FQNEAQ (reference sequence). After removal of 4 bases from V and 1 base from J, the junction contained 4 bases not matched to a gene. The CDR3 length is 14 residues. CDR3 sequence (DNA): TGTGCCAGCAGCTCCCGACAGGGATCCTACGAGCAGTACTTC. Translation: CASSSRQGSYEQYF.

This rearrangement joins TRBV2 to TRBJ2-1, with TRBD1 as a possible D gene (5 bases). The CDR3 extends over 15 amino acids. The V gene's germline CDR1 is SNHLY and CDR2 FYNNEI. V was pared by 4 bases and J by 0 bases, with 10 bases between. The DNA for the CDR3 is TGTGCCAGCAGTGGCCAGGGCGGCTCCTACAATGAGCAGTTCTTC. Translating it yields CASSGQGGSYNEQFF. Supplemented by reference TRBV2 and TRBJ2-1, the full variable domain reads EPEVTQTPSHQVTQMGQEVILRCVPISNHLYFYWYRQILGQKVEFLVSFYNNEISEKSEIFDDQFSVERPDGSNFTLKIRSTKLEDSAMYFCASSGQGGSYNEQFFGPGTRLTVL.

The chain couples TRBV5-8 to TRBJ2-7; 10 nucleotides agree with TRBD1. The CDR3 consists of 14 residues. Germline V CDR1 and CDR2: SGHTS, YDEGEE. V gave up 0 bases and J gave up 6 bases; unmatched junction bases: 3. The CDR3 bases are TGTGCCAGCAGCTTGGGACAGGGGGCTCGCGAGCAGTACTTC. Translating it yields CASSLGQGAREQYF.

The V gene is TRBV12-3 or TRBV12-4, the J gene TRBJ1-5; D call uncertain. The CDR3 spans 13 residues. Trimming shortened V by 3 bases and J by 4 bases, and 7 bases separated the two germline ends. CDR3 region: CASSFAENQPQHF. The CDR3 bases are TGTGCCAGCAGTTTCGCGGAAAATCAGCCCCAGCATTTT.

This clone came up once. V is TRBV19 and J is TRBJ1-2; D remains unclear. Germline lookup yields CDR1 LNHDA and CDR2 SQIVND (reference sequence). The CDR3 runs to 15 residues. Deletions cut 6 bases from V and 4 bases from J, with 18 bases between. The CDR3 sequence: CASRTPGEIGYGYTF. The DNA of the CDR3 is TGTGCCAGTAGAACCCCCGGGGAAATCGGCTATGGCTACACCTTC.

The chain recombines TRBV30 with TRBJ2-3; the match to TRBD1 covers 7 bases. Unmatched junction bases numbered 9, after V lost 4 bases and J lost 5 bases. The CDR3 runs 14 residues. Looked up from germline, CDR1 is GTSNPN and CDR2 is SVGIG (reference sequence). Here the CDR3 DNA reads TGTGCCTGGATCCTCCTGGGACAGCAAGATACGCAGTATTTT. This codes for CAWILLGQQDTQYF.

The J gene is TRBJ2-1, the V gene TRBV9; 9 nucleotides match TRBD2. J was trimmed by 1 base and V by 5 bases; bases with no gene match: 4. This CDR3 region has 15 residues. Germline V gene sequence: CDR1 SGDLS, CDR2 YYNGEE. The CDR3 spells CASSESGGSYNEQFF. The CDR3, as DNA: TGTGCCAGCAGTGAAAGCGGGGGGTCCTACAATGAGCAGTTCTTC.

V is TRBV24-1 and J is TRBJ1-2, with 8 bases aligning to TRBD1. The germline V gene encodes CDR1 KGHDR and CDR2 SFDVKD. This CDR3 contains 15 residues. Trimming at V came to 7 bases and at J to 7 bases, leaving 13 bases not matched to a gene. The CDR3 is CATSPGQAPQGGYTF. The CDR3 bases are TGTGCCACCAGCCCGGGACAGGCCCCACAGGGTGGCTACACCTTC.

The CDR3 protein is CASSRDTNTEAFF. The CDR3, as DNA: TGTGCCAGCAGCCGGGACACGAACACTGAAGCTTTCTTT. The chain links TRBV2 to TRBJ1-1, with a possible D match to TRBD1 (6 bases). There are 13 residues in the CDR3. Germline V gene lookup returns CDR1 SNHLY and CDR2 FYNNEI. Trimming took 6 bases from V and 1 from J, leaving 9 bases between them.

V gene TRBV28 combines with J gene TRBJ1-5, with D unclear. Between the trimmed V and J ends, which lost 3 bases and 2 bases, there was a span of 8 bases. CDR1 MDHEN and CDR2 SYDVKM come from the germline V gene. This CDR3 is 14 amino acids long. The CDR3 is CASSFRLGNQPQHF. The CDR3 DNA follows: TGTGCCAGCAGTTTCAGGTTGGGCAATCAGCCCCAGCATTTT.

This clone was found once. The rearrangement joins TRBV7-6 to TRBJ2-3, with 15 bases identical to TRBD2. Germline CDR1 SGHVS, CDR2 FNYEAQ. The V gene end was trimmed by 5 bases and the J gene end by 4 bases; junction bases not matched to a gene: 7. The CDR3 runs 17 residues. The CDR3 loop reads CASSLGLAGGPADTQYF. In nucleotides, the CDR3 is TGTGCCAGCAGCCTGGGACTAGCGGGAGGTCCCGCAGATACGCAGTATTTT.

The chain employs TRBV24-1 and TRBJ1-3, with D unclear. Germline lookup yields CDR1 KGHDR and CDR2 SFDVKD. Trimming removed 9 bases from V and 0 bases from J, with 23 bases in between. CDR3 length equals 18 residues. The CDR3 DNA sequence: TGTGCCACCGAGCTCCCCCGAGCGCATTGGCCCTCTGGAAACACCATATATTTT. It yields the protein CATELPRAHWPSGNTIYF.

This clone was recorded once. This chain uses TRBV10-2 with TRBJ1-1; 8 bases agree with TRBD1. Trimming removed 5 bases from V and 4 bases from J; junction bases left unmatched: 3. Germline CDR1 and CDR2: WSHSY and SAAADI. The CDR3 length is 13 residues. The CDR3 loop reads CASSQGAGTEAFF. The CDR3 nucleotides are TGCGCCAGCAGTCAGGGGGCCGGCACTGAAGCTTTCTTT.

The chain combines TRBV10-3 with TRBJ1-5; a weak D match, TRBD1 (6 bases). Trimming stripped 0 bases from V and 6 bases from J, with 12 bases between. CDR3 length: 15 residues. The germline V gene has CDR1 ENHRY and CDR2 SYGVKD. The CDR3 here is CAISESGGAGQPQHF. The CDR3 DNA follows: TGTGCCATCAGTGAGTCTGGGGGGGCCGGTCAGCCCCAGCATTTT.

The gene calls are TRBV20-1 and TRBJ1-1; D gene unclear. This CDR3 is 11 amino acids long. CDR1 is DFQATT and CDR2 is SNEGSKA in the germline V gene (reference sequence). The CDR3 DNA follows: TGCAGAGCGAGATTTCTCTCTGAAGCTTTCTTT. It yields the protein CRARFLSEAFF.

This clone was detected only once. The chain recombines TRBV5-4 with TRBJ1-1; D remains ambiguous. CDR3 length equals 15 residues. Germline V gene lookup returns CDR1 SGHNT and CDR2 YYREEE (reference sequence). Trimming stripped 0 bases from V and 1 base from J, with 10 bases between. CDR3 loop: CASSLAGRANTEAFF. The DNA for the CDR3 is TGTGCCAGCAGCTTGGCGGGGAGGGCGAACACTGAAGCTTTCTTT.

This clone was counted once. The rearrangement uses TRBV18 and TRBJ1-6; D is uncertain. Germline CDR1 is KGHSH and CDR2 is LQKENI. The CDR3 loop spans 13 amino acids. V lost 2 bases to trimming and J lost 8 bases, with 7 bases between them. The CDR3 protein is CASSPELDSPLHF. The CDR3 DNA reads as TGTGCCAGCTCACCAGAGTTAGATTCACCCCTCCACTTT. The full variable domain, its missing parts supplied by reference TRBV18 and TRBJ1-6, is NAGVMQNPRHLVRRRGQEARLRCSPMKGHSHVYWYRQLPEEGLKFMVYLQKENIIDESGMPKERFSAEFPKEGPSILRIQQVVRGDSAAYFCASSPELDSPLHFGNGTRLTVT.

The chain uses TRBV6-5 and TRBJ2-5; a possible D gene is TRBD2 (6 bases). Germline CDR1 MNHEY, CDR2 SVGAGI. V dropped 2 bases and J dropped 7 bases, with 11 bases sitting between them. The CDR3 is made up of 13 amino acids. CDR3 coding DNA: TGTGCCAGCAGTTACGCGGACGGGGGGACCCAGTACTTC. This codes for CASSYADGGTQYF.